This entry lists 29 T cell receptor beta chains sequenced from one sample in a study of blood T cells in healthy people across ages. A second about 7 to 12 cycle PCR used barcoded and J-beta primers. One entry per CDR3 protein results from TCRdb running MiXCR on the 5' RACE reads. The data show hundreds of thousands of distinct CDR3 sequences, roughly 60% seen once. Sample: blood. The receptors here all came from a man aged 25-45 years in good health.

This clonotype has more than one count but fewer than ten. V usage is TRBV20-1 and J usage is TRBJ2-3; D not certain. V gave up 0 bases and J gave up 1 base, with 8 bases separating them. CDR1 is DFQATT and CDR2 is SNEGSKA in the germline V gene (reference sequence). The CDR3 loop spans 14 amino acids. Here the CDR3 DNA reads TGCAGTGCTAGAGATTACCGGGGCACAGATACGCAGTATTTT. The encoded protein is CSARDYRGTDTQYF.

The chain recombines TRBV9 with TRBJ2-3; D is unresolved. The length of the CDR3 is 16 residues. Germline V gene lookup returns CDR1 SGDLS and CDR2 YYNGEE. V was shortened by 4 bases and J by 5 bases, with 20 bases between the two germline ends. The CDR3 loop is CASSPHDVPTRDTQYF. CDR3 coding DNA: TGTGCCAGCAGCCCCCATGATGTTCCAACCCGAGATACGCAGTATTTT.

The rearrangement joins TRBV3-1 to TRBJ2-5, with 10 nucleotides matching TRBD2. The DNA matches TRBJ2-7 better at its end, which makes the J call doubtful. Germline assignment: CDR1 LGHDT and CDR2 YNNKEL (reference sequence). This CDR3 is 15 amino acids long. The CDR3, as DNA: TGTGCCAGCAGCCAAGATCAGCGGGAGGGCGGCGAGCAGTACTTC. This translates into CASSQDQREGGEQYF.

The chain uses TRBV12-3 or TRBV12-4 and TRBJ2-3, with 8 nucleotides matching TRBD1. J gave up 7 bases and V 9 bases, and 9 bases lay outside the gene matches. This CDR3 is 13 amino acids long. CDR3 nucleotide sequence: TGTGCCAGTCAGTTCCAGGGGGCTAATACGCAGTATTTT. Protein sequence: CASQFQGANTQYF.

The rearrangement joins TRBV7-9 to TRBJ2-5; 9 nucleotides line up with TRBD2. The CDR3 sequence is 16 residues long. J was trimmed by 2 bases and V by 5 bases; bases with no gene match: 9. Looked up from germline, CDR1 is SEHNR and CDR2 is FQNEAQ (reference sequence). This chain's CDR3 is CASSGGVAGVQETQYF. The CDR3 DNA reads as TGTGCCAGCAGCGGTGGAGTAGCGGGGGTACAAGAGACCCAGTACTTC.

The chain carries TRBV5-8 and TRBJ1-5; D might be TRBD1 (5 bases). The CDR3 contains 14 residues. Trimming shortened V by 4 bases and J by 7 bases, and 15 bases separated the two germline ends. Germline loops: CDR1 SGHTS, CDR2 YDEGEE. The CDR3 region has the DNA TGTGCCAGCAGCCCCGGGGCGGAACCCCAGCCCCAGCATTTT. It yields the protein CASSPGAEPQPQHF.

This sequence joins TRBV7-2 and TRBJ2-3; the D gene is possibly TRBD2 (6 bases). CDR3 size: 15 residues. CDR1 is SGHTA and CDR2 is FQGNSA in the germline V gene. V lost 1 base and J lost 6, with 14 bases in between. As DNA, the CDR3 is TGTGCCAGCAGCTTAGAGGCGCGGGGAGTGGATACGCAGTATTTT. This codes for CASSLEARGVDTQYF.

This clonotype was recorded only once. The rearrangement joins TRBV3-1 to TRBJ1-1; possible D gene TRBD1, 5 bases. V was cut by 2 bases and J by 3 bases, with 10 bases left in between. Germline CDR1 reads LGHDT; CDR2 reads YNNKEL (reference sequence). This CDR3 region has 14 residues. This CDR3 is CASSQRGVDTEAFF. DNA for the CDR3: TGTGCCAGCAGCCAAAGGGGAGTAGACACTGAAGCTTTCTTT.

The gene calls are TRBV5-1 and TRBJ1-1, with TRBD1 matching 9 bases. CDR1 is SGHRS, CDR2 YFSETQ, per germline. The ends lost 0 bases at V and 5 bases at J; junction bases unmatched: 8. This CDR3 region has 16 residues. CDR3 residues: CASSLGGTGRGTEAFF. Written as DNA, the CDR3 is TGCGCCAGCAGCTTGGGCGGGACAGGGCGTGGGACTGAAGCTTTCTTT.

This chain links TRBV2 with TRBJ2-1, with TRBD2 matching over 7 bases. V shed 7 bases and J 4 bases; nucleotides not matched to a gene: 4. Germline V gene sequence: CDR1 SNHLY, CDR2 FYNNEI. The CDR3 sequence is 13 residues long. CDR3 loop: CASTSGMYNEQFF. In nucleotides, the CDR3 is TGTGCCAGCACTAGCGGAATGTACAATGAGCAGTTCTTC. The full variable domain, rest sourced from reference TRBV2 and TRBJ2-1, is EPEVTQTPSHQVTQMGQEVILRCVPISNHLYFYWYRQILGQKVEFLVSFYNNEISEKSEIFDDQFSVERPDGSNFTLKIRSTKLEDSAMYFCASTSGMYNEQFFGPGTRLTVL.

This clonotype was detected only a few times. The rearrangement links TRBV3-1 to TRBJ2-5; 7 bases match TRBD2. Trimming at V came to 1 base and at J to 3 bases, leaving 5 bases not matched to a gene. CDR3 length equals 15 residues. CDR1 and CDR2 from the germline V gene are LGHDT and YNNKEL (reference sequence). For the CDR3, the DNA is TGTGCCAGCAGCCAAGGAGTGGGGGGGGAAGAGACCCAGTACTTC. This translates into CASSQGVGGEETQYF.

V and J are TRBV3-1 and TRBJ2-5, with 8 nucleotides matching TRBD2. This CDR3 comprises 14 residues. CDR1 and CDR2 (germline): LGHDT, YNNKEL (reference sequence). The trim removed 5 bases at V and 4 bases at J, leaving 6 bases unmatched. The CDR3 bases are TGTGCCAGCAGCACAAGCGGGAGCGGAGAGACCCAGTACTTC. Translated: CASSTSGSGETQYF.

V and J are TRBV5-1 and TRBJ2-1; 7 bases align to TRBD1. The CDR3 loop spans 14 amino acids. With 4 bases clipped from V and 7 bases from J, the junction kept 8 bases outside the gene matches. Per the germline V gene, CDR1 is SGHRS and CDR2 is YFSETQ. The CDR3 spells CASSPGQDGNEQFF. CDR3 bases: TGCGCCAGCAGCCCAGGACAGGATGGTAATGAGCAGTTCTTC.

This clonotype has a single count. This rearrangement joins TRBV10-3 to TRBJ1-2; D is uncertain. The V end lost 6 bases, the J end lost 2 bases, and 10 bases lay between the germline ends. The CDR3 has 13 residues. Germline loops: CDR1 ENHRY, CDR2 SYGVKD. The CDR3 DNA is TGTGCCATCAGACCGGACGGGAACTATGGCTACACCTTC. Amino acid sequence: CAIRPDGNYGYTF.

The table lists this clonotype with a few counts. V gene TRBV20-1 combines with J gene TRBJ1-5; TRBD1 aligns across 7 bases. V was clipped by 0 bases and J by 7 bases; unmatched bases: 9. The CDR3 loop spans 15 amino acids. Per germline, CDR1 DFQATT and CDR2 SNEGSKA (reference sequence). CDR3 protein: CSARDPRQGGQPQHF. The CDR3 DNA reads TGCAGTGCTAGAGACCCGCGACAGGGCGGACAGCCCCAGCATTTT.

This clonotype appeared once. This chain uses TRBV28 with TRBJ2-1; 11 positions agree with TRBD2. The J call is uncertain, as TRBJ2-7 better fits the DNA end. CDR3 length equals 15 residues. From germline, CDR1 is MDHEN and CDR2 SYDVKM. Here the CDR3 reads CASSLSTSGSHEQYF. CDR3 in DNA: TGTGCCAGCAGTTTATCAACTAGCGGGAGCCACGAGCAGTACTTC.

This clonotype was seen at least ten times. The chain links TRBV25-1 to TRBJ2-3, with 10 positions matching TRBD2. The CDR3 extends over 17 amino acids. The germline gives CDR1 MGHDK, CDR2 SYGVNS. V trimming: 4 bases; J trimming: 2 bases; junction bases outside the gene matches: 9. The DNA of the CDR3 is TGTGCCAGCAGTGCCGTGCTAGCGGGAGCCACCACAGATACGCAGTATTTT. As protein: CASSAVLAGATTDTQYF.

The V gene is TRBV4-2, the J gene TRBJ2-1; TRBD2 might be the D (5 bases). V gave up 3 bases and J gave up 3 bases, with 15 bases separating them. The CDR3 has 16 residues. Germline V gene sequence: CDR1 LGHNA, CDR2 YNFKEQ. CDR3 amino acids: CASSQSPGSFYNEQFF. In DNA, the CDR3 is TGTGCCAGCAGCCAGTCTCCGGGGTCATTCTACAATGAGCAGTTCTTC.

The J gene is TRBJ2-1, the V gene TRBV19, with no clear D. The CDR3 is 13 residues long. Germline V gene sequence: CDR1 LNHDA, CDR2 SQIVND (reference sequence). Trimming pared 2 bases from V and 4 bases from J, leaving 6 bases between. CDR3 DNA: TGTGCCAGTAGTATAAGCAAGTACAATGAGCAGTTCTTC. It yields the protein CASSISKYNEQFF. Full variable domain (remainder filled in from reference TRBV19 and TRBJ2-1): DGGITQSPKYLFRKEGQNVTLSCEQNLNHDAMYWYRQDPGQGLRLIYYSQIVNDFQKGDIAEGYSVSREKKESFPLTVTSAQKNPTAFYLCASSISKYNEQFFGPGTRLTVL.

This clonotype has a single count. This CDR3 reads CASSLDTYSNEKLFF. DNA for the CDR3: TGTGCCAGCAGCCTCGACACCTACTCTAATGAAAAACTGTTTTTT. V is TRBV7-2 and J is TRBJ1-4; D is unresolved. Germline CDR1 and CDR2: SGHTA and FQGNSA. The CDR3 has 15 residues. Trimming left V 5 bases short and J 3 bases short, with 13 bases between.

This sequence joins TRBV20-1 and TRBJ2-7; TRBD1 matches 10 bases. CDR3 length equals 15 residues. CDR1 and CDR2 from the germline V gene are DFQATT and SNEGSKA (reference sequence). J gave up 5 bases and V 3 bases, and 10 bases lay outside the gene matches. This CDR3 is CSARSMTGGYNEQYF. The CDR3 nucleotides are TGCAGTGCTAGGTCAATGACAGGGGGCTACAACGAGCAGTACTTC.

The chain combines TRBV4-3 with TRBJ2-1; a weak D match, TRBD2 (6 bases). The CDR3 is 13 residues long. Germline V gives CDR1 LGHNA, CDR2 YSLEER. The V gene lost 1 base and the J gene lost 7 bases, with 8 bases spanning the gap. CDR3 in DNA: TGCGCCAGCAGCCAAGGGACTATAAATGAGCAGTTCTTC. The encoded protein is CASSQGTINEQFF.

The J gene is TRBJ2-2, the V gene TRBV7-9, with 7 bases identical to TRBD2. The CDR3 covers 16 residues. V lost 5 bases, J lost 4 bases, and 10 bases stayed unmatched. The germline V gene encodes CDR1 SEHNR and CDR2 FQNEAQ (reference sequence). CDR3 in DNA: TGTGCCAGCAGCCTTTTGGGGAGGGCGACCACCGGGGAGCTGTTTTTT. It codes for CASSLLGRATTGELFF. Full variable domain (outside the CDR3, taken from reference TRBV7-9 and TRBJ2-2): DTGVSQNPRHKITKRGQNVTFRCDPISEHNRLYWYRQTLGQGPEFLTYFQNEAQLEKSRLLSDRFSAERPKGSFSTLEIQRTEQGDSAMYLCASSLLGRATTGELFFGEGSRLTVL.

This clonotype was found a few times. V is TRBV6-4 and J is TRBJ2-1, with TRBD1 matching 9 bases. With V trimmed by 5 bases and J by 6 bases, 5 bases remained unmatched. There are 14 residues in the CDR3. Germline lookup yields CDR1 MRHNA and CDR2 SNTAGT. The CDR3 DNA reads TGTGCCAGCAGTCCGGGACAGGGTTTCAATGAGCAGTTCTTC. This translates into CASSPGQGFNEQFF.

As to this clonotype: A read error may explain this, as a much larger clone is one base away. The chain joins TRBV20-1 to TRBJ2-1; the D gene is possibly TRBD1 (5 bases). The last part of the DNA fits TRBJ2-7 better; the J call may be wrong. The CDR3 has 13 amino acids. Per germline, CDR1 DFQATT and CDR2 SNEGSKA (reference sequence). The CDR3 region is CSLDGQGYNEQYF. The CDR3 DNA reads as TGCAGTCTTGACGGACAAGGATACAATGAGCAGTACTTC.

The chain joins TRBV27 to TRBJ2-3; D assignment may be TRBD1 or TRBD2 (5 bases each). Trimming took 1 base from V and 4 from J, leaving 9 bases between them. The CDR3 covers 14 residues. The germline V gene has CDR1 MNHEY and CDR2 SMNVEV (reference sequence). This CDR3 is CASSLLRGADTQYF. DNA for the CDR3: TGTGCCAGCAGTTTATTGAGGGGAGCAGATACGCAGTATTTT.

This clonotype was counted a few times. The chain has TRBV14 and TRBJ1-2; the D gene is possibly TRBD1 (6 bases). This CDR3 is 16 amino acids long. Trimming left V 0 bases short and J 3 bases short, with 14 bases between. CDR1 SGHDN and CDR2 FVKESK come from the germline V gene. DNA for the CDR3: TGTGCCAGCAGCCAAGACTTCGGGGGCCCTGACTATGGCTACACCTTC. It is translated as CASSQDFGGPDYGYTF.

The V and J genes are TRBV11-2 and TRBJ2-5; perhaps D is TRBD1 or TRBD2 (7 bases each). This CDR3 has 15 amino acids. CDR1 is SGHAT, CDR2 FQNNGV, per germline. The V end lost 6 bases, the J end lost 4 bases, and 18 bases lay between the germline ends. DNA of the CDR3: TGTGCCAGCAGTCTCCTCAGGGGGGGTCGAGAGACCCAGTACTTC. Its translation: CASSLLRGGRETQYF.

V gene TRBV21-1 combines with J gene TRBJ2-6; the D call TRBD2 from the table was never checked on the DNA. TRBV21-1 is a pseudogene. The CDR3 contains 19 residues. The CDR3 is CASSKGVRGGRPGANVLTF. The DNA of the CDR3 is TGTGCCAGCAGCAAAGGTGTCCGGGGGGGCCGTCCAGGGGCCAACGTCCTGACTTTC.